Included here is one T cell receptor (beta chain) sequence, with context. TCRdb keeps only in-frame clones here, not all; method: immunoSEQ multiplex PCR. The table records roughly 180,000 clones, roughly 94% of them present only once. The sample originates from a study of control samples from healthy donors and cancer patients. The CDR3 contains 15 residues. Germline CDR1 reads MNHEY; CDR2 reads SVGAGI. The V end was cut by 7 bases, the J end by 0 bases, with 13 bases between. This receptor was identified in a woman aged 18-30 years in good health. The V and J genes are TRBV6-5 and TRBJ2-1; maybe TRBD2 (5 bases). Sample: blood. The CDR3 loop reads CASTRGLSSYNEQFF. The CDR3 DNA reads TGTGCCAGCACTCGCGGGTTGAGCTCCTACAATGAGCAGTTCTTC.